This T cell receptor (beta chain) was captured by sequencing in a study of tissue T cells after allogeneic stem cell transplantation. General study points: Only a limited share of tissue TCRs appeared in blood or spleen. Shared clones across patients were few; motif clustering revealed tissue-specific shared signatures.

The repertoire was sequenced with immunoSEQ multiplex PCR; TCRdb's copy has only in-frame clones and lacks some. The sample holds 8,500 to 9,000 clones; 40% to 45% are singletons and the top ten take around 1.6%. The V gene's germline CDR1 is KGHTA and CDR2 FQNQQP. This CDR3 has 15 residues. Comment on this clone: Antigen: not known. These gene names are mouse names. From the germline J gene comes the end of the CDR3, since the read stops 1 residue before it.

Specified time point: mouse harvest day 7 after allogeneic transplant. Mouse grafts combined 10^7 T-cell-depleted bone marrow cells with 10^6 splenic CD5+ T cells. The rearrangement joins TRBV23 to TRBJ2-4; no check of the table's D call, TRBD2, against the DNA was made. The specimen sequenced was skin. This sequence was found in a female BALB/c mouse given C57BL/6 T cells with graft-versus-host disease after an allogeneic hematopoietic cell transplant. Partial CDR3 DNA: TGCTCCAGCAGTCCGGGGACTGGGAGTCAAAACACCTTGTAC. Encoded protein: CSSSPGTGSQNTLY. The CDR3 as a whole reads CSSSPGTGSQNTLYF.